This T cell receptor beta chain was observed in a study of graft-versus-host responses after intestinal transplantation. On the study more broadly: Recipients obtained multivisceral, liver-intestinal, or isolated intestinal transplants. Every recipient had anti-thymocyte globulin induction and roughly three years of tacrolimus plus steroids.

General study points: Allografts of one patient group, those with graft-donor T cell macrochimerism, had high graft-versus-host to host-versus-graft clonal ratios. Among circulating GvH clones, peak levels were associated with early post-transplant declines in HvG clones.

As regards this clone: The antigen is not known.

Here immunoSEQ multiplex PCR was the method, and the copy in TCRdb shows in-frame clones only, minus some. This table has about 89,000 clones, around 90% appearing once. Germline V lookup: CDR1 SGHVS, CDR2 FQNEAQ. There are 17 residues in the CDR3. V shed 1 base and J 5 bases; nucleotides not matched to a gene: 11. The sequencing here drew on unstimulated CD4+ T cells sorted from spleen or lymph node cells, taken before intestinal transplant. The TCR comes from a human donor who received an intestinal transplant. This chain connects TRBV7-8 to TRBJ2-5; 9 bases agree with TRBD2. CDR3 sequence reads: CASSLGASGKFFETQYF. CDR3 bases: TGTGCCAGCAGCTTAGGTGCTAGCGGGAAGTTCTTTGAGACCCAGTACTTC.